This is a list of T cell receptor beta chains from one sample in a study of T-cell reconstitution after alpha-beta-depleted transplantation in children. TCRdb fed the PCR reads into MiXCR, producing one record per CDR3 protein. The data show around 250,000 distinct CDR3 sequences, about a quarter seen once. The source was PBMCs, collected before TCRalphabeta/CD19-depleted stem cell transplant. The receptors derive from a girl aged 2 to 10 with Fanconi anemia, due to receive a stem cell transplant. CDR3s include the opening cysteine and the closing phenylalanine or tryptophan. D genes are given only for firm matches. Expanded clones are given a class, and other clones once, few, many or no size at all.

size	J	V	D	DNA	CDR3
NA	TRBJ1-2	TRBV29-1	NA	TGCAGCGTTGAGGGCAGCCCCTATGGCTACACCTTC	CSVEGSPYGYTF
NA	TRBJ2-5	TRBV11-3	NA	TGTGCCAGCAGCCGTGGCCCGTACCAAGAGACCCAGTACTTC	CASSRGPYQETQYF
few	TRBJ2-7	TRBV29-1	NA	TGCAGCGTTGAAGACGGCATTTCCTACGAGCAGTACTTC	CSVEDGISYEQYF
many	TRBJ2-7	TRBV20-1	NA	TGCAGTGCCTTTCAGTACGAGCAGTACTTC	CSAFQYEQYF
few	TRBJ2-6	TRBV28	NA	TGTGCCAGCAGTTTTGGGTTCCTAAGCTCTGGGGCCAACGTCCTGACTTTC	CASSFGFLSSGANVLTF
few	TRBJ2-7	TRBV5-1	TRBD2	TGCGCCAGCAGCTGGGGACTAGCGGGTTTCTCCTACGAGCAGTACTTC	CASSWGLAGFSYEQYF
NA	TRBJ1-5	TRBV5-1	NA	TGCGCCAGCAGCCGAGGGTCAGGGAGCAATCAGCCCCAGCATTTT	CASSRGSGSNQPQHF
many	TRBJ1-6	TRBV28	NA	TGTGCCAGCAGTTTGATAGGCTCCTATAATTCACCCCTCCACTTT	CASSLIGSYNSPLHF
few	TRBJ2-7	TRBV18	TRBD1	TGTGCCAGCTCACCAGAGACAGGGAACTCCTACGAGCAGTACTTC	CASSPETGNSYEQYF
few	TRBJ2-7	TRBV6-1	TRBD1	TGTGCCAGCAGACAGACAGGGAGTCTCTCCTACGAGCAGTACTTC	CASRQTGSLSYEQYF
many	TRBJ2-2	TRBV10-3	TRBD2	TGTGCCATCAGTGCTAGCCTAGCGGACACCGGGGAGCTGTTTTTT	CAISASLADTGELFF
NA	TRBJ1-1	TRBV5-1	NA	TGCGCCAGCAGCTTGCACACAGGGAACACTGAAGCTTTCTTT	CASSLHTGNTEAFF
NA	TRBJ2-7	TRBV4-2	TRBD2	TGTGCCAGCAGCCAAGTTGTTTCTACTAGCGGGTGGTACGAGCAGTACTTC	CASSQVVSTSGWYEQYF
many	TRBJ2-1	TRBV10-3	TRBD1	TGTGCCATCAGTACACGGGACAGGGATTTAAATGAGCAGTTCTTC	CAISTRDRDLNEQFF
few	TRBJ1-2	TRBV20-1	NA	TGCAGTGCTAGAGATAGGGACAACAACTATGGCTACACCTTC	CSARDRDNNYGYTF
few	TRBJ2-1	TRBV7-6	NA	TGTGCCAGCAGCTTAGCTAAGAAGCACAATGAGCAGTTCTTC	CASSLAKKHNEQFF
few	TRBJ2-6	TRBV6-1	NA	TGTGCCAGCTCTCCTCTGCTCTCTGGGGCCAACGTCCTGACTTTC	CASSPLLSGANVLTF